This TCR beta chain was found in a study of shared clonotypes between healthy human individuals. Findings of the study overall: Enrolling few donors narrowed the genetic and exposure-history diversity that was represented.

Notes on this clone: Its antigen remains unknown.

The donors, all of them Caucasian adults, lived in Nashville, Tennessee. The assay used deep level. Clones were sequenced by immunoSEQ multiplex PCR, and TCRdb holds only the in-frame ones, with some missing. In the table there are 2 million to 2.5 million clones, around 95% of which are singletons. Per the germline V gene, CDR1 is SGHRS and CDR2 is YFSETQ. The V gene lost 0 bases and the J gene lost 0 bases, with 9 bases spanning the gap. CDR3 length: 15 residues. The genes are TRBV5-1 and TRBJ1-1; D is possibly TRBD1 (6 bases). Sequencing was carried out using naive CD4+ T cells sorted from blood. Indicated subset: CD45RA+ positively selected. The receptor was isolated from a man aged 18-30 years in good health. The CDR3 nucleotides are TGCGCCAGCAGCTTGGGAAGGGGGGTGAACACTGAAGCTTTCTTT. Amino acids: CASSLGRGVNTEAFF.